These T cell receptor beta chains were read from a single sample in a study of post-analysis software for immune sequencing data. TCRdb used MiXCR to reprocess the PCR reads, holding one entry per CDR3 protein. The top ten clones hold 4.9% of a sample with 750,000 to 950,000 distinct CDR3 sequences, 40% to 55% of them seen once. The sequenced material came from blood. The source is a girl between 5 and 17 years old with multiple sclerosis. Each CDR3 is given with its conserved first and last residue. D genes are given only for firm matches. The size of a clone is reported for some rows only, either as once, few or many, or as a class for expanded clones.

length	D	V	J	size	CDR3	DNA
16	-	TRBV20-1	TRBJ2-4	-	CSARDPRRQLKNIQYF	TGCAGTGCTAGAGATCCCCGTCGACAGTTGAAAAACATTCAGTACTTC
16	-	TRBV4-3	TRBJ1-2	few	CASSQDPRFANYGYTF	TGCGCCAGCAGCCAAGACCCCCGTTTTGCTAACTATGGCTACACCTTC
14	TRBD1	TRBV6-5	TRBJ1-4	-	CASSYGGTGEKLFF	TGTGCCAGCAGTTACGGGGGGACAGGAGAAAAACTGTTTTTT
16	TRBD2	TRBV5-1	TRBJ2-7	few	CASSLGGTSDGYEQYF	TGCGCCAGCAGCTTGGGAGGGACTAGCGATGGGTACGAGCAGTACTTC
16	TRBD1	TRBV7-3	TRBJ2-3	few	CASSFSGTGGSDTQYF	TGTGCCAGCAGCTTTTCCGGGACAGGGGGGTCAGATACGCAGTATTTT
11	-	TRBV20-1	TRBJ1-2	-	CSARGLGGYTF	TGCAGTGCTAGAGGCCTCGGTGGCTACACCTTC
16	TRBD2	TRBV7-2	TRBJ2-5	-	CASSLEASGRQETQYF	TGTGCCAGCAGCTTAGAGGCTAGCGGGCGACAAGAGACCCAGTACTTC
12	-	TRBV12-3/TRBV12-4	TRBJ2-3	few	CASRNPVDTQYF	TGTGCCAGCAGAAACCCGGTAGATACGCAGTATTTT
15	TRBD2	TRBV5-6	TRBJ2-7	few	CASSLAPSGSYEQYF	TGTGCCAGCAGCTTGGCTCCTAGCGGGAGTTACGAGCAGTACTTC
15	TRBD1	TRBV6-1	TRBJ1-2	-	CASSEVQGVNYGCTF	TGTGCCAGCAGTGAAGTCCAGGGGGTGAACTATGGCTGCACCTTC
17	-	TRBV6-5	TRBJ2-1	-	CASSYWGAGDSYNEQFF	TGTGCCAGCAGTTACTGGGGGGCTGGGGACTCCTACAATGAGCAGTTCTTC
17	TRBD1	TRBV7-3	TRBJ1-2	many	CASGSGPGQGIGDGYTF	TGTGCCAGCGGTTCGGGACCGGGACAGGGGATCGGGGATGGCTACACCTTC
13	-	TRBV12-3/TRBV12-4	TRBJ2-3	-	CAGGGARTDTQYF	TGTGCCGGCGGGGGCGCCCGCACAGATACGCAGTATTTT
14	-	TRBV27	TRBJ2-6	-	CASVKGSGVNVLTF	TGTGCCAGCGTAAAGGGCTCTGGGGTCAACGTCCTGACTTTC
11	-	TRBV4-3	TRBJ2-1	-	CASSQDAQQFF	TGCGCCAGCAGCCAAGATGCTCAGCAGTTCTTC
12	-	TRBV12-3/TRBV12-4	TRBJ2-5	few	CASSVPGNEQYF	TGTGCCAGCAGTGTTCCGGGCAATGAGCAGTACTTC
15	TRBD1	TRBV9	TRBJ1-2	few	CASSVDRGTNYGYTF	TGTGCCAGCAGCGTAGACAGGGGTACTAACTATGGCTACACCTTC
13	TRBD1	TRBV6-1	TRBJ1-2	few	CASPGRGDYGYTF	TGTGCCAGCCCTGGCAGGGGGGACTATGGCTACACCTTC
19	TRBD2	TRBV4-2	TRBJ2-7	-	CAGSQDLAGGLSFSYEQYF	TGTGCCGGCAGCCAAGATTTAGCGGGAGGGCTCTCCTTCTCCTACGAGCAGTACTTC
18	TRBD2	TRBV7-3	TRBJ2-1	-	CASSLISGSGSSYNEQFF	TGTGCCAGCAGCTTAATTTCGGGTAGCGGGAGCTCCTACAATGAGCAGTTCTTC
13	-	TRBV7-9	TRBJ2-7	once	CASSPTRMAEQYF	TGTGCCAGCAGCCCTACCAGGATGGCCGAGCAGTACTTC
12	-	TRBV7-6	TRBJ2-7	few	CASSLVGAEQYF	TGTGCCAGCAGCTTAGTTGGGGCTGAGCAGTACTTC
14	TRBD2	TRBV7-9	TRBJ2-4	-	CASSSPGLVVIQYF	TGTGCCAGCAGCTCACCCGGACTAGTGGTCATTCAGTACTTC
17	TRBD1	TRBV19	TRBJ2-1	-	CASSTGTGDRFTNEQFF	TGTGCCAGTAGTACCGGGACAGGGGATCGGTTTACCAATGAGCAGTTCTTC
16	TRBD1	TRBV7-2	TRBJ2-5	-	CASSLDGTGLQETQYF	TGTGCCAGCAGCTTAGACGGGACAGGGCTGCAGGAGACCCAGTACTTC
14	-	TRBV10-3	TRBJ2-3	-	CAISEFMVTDTQYF	TGTGCCATCAGTGAGTTCATGGTTACAGATACGCAGTATTTT
13	-	TRBV28	TRBJ1-1	-	CASTHPGADEAFF	TGTGCCAGCACGCATCCGGGGGCGGATGAAGCTTTCTTT
14	-	TRBV27	TRBJ2-1	few	CASSPLGSENEQFF	TGTGCCAGCAGCCCCTTGGGGAGTGAAAATGAGCAGTTCTTC
12	-	TRBV30	TRBJ1-2	-	CAWTAGAGGYTF	TGTGCCTGGACTGCAGGGGCAGGTGGCTACACCTTC
13	-	TRBV7-9	TRBJ1-2	-	CASSQDRLHGYTF	TGTGCCAGCAGCCAGGACAGATTACATGGCTACACCTTC
15	TRBD2	TRBV4-2	TRBJ2-1	few	CASSQGAGVSNEQFF	TGTGCCAGCAGCCAAGGTGCGGGAGTCAGCAATGAGCAGTTCTTC
14	TRBD1	TRBV20-1	TRBJ2-7	-	CSAISGTGGDEQYF	TGCAGTGCGATTTCCGGGACAGGGGGTGACGAGCAGTACTTC
21	TRBD2	TRBV3-1	TRBJ2-7	few	CASSQILPGASGARSSYEQYF	TGTGCCAGCAGCCAAATCTTACCCGGGGCTAGCGGGGCCAGGAGCTCCTACGAGCAGTACTTC
16	TRBD1	TRBV28	TRBJ1-4	few	CASSLPDRAANEKLFF	TGTGCCAGCAGTTTACCCGACAGGGCGGCGAATGAAAAACTGTTTTTT
15	-	TRBV24-1	TRBJ2-3	once	CATSDPDGNADTQYF	TGTGCCACCAGTGACCCCGACGGAAACGCAGATACGCAGTATTTT
15	-	TRBV4-3	TRBJ2-3	-	CASSQSAGRTDTQYF	TGCGCCAGCAGCCAATCTGCGGGGCGCACAGATACGCAGTATTTT
16	-	TRBV12-3/TRBV12-4	TRBJ2-1	few	CASSPPLVALYNEQFF	TGTGCCAGCAGTCCGCCCCTAGTGGCCCTTTACAATGAGCAGTTCTTC
14	-	TRBV28	TRBJ2-7	-	CASSLPPRSYEQYF	TGTGCCAGCAGTTTACCTCCTCGCTCCTACGAGCAGTACTTC
15	TRBD2	TRBV6-5	TRBJ2-4	-	CVSSPLVAGGDIQYF	TGTGTCAGCTCCCCCCTGGTGGCGGGGGGGGACATTCAGTACTTC
15	TRBD2	TRBV12-3/TRBV12-4	TRBJ2-1	-	CASSWTSGVYNEQFF	TGTGCCAGCAGTTGGACTAGCGGGGTATACAATGAGCAGTTCTTC
15	-	TRBV20-1	TRBJ2-1	-	CSARDLGLYYNEQFF	TGCAGTGCTAGAGACTTGGGACTCTACTACAATGAGCAGTTCTTC
15	TRBD2	TRBV6-2/TRBV6-3	TRBJ2-1	few	CASNQGLAGYNEQFF	TGTGCCAGCAACCAGGGACTAGCGGGATACAATGAGCAGTTCTTC
17	-	TRBV20-1	TRBJ2-3	-	CSATPPSAGISTDTQYF	TGCAGTGCTACCCCCCCAAGCGCGGGAATTAGCACAGATACGCAGTATTTT
14	-	TRBV27	TRBJ2-5	-	CASSSGGWGETQYF	TGTGCCAGCAGTTCAGGTGGTTGGGGGGAGACCCAGTACTTC
15	TRBD1	TRBV7-3	TRBJ2-3	few	CASSLTGGLADTQYF	TGTGCCAGCAGCTTGACAGGGGGCCTCGCAGATACGCAGTATTTT
13	TRBD1	TRBV7-8	TRBJ1-2	-	CASSFGDREGYTF	TGTGCCAGCAGCTTTGGGGACAGGGAAGGCTACACCTTC
15	TRBD1	TRBV7-2	TRBJ1-2	few	CASSLATGGRGGYTF	TGTGCCAGCAGCTTAGCGACAGGGGGTCGGGGTGGCTACACCTTC
13	TRBD1	TRBV20-1	TRBJ2-7	few	CSARDLGQGGQYF	TGCAGTGCTAGAGATCTGGGACAGGGAGGGCAGTACTTC
13	TRBD1	TRBV2	TRBJ2-4	-	CASRQGAQNIQYF	TGTGCCAGCAGACAGGGGGCTCAAAACATTCAGTACTTC
13	TRBD1	TRBV29-1	TRBJ2-3	-	CSAGTGLTDTQYF	TGCAGCGCTGGGACAGGACTCACAGATACGCAGTATTTT
15	TRBD2	TRBV28	TRBJ2-7	-	CASSFVETSGYGQYF	TGTGCCAGCAGTTTTGTCGAGACTAGCGGCTACGGGCAGTACTTC
13	-	TRBV27	TRBJ2-7	few	CASSLGRGNEQYF	TGTGCCAGCAGCTTAGGCCGGGGGAACGAGCAGTACTTC
13	TRBD2	TRBV20-1	TRBJ2-1	-	CSARTSGRKEQFF	TGCAGTGCTAGGACTAGCGGACGGAAGGAGCAGTTCTTC